This is a list of T cell receptor beta chains from one sample in a study of blood T cell repertoires in COVID-19. Measured with immunoSEQ multiplex PCR; TCRdb has only the in-frame clones, and not every one. The sample includes about 62,000 clones, 83% seen only once; the top ten take around 6.5%. The specimen was peripheral blood. Receptors were obtained from a human donor in a cohort sampled during active COVID-19. Each CDR3 is given with its conserved first and last residue. A D gene is named only where the DNA matches it firmly. Some rows mark clone size as missing; the rest say once, few, many or name a class of expanded clone.

size	D	V	J	DNA	CDR3
.	TRBD1	TRBV9	TRBJ2-1	TGTGCCAGCGAAAGACAGGGGTCGTTCTACAATGAGCAGTTCTTC	CASERQGSFYNEQFF
.	.	TRBV19	TRBJ2-3	TGTGCCAGTAGCGCTAGCTCGGATACGCAGTATTTT	CASSASSDTQYF
.	.	TRBV20-1	TRBJ1-3	TGCAGTGCTAGTCCAGGGACTGGAAACACCATATATTTT	CSASPGTGNTIYF
.	.	TRBV15	TRBJ1-2	TGTGCCACCAGCCCACCGGCAGGGCAGGGCTATGGCTACACCTTC	CATSPPAGQGYGYTF
once	.	TRBV6-4	TRBJ2-2	TGTGCCAGCTCACAGACCTTAAACACCGGGGAGCTGTTTTTT	CASSQTLNTGELFF
.	.	TRBV27	TRBJ2-3	TGTGCCAGCACCAAATTAGGGGTCGCAGATACGCAGTATTTT	CASTKLGVADTQYF
.	TRBD1	TRBV18	TRBJ2-1	TGTGCCAGCTCGCTAATGACAGGGGTAACCTACAATGAGCAGTTCTTC	CASSLMTGVTYNEQFF
.	TRBD1	TRBV7-8	TRBJ1-4	TGTGCCAGCAGCCCAAGACAGGGGCGAGGCGAAAAACTGTTTTTT	CASSPRQGRGEKLFF
once	.	TRBV5-1	TRBJ2-3	TGCGCCAGCAGCTCGGAGGGCCGGGGAGATACGCAGTATTTT	CASSSEGRGDTQYF
.	.	TRBV27	TRBJ2-2	TGTGCCAGCAGCCGGGGGAGGGGGACCGGGGAGCTGTTTTTT	CASSRGRGTGELFF
.	.	TRBV6-5	TRBJ2-3	TGTGCCAGCCAGGAACTCCTTGGTGATACGCAGTATTTT	CASQELLGDTQYF
.	TRBD1	TRBV29-1	TRBJ2-7	TGCAGCGTTGACTCAGGGGGTGGTTCCTACGAGCAGTACTTC	CSVDSGGGSYEQYF
.	TRBD1	TRBV4-1	TRBJ2-3	TGCGCCAGCAGCCAGCCCGACAGGGATTCAGATACGCAGTATTTT	CASSQPDRDSDTQYF